Below, 10 T cell receptor beta chains from the same sample are listed, as sequenced in a study of blood T cells in healthy people across ages. Then a second PCR, running roughly 7 to 11 cycles, was carried out with a sample-barcoded 5' primer and a J-beta primer mix. Using its own MiXCR run on the 5' RACE reads, TCRdb lists one record per CDR3 protein. This sample yields approximately 810,000 distinct CDR3 sequences, of which roughly 34% are seen a single time; roughly 13% belongs to the top ten. Sequencing was done on a sample of blood. These receptors were collected from a man aged 18 to 35 in good health.

On this clonotype: With a much larger clone just one base away, this may be a read error. The chain carries TRBV7-2 and TRBJ2-3; 7 positions agree with TRBD1. From germline, CDR1 is SGHTA and CDR2 FQGNSA. The CDR3 loop spans 16 amino acids. CDR3 bases: TGTGTCAGCAGCACTGGGACAGCTTCTAGCACAGATACGCAGTATTTT. Encoded protein: CVSSTGTASSTDTQYF.

This clonotype has at least ten counts. The chain links TRBV10-2 to TRBJ2-1, with 10 bases lining up with TRBD2. Trimming removed 4 bases from V and 12 bases from J; junction bases left unmatched: 9. The length of the CDR3 is 14 residues. Germline V CDR1 and CDR2: WSHSY, SAAADI. The CDR3 loop is CASSVGTSVRGQFF. Written as DNA, the CDR3 is TGCGCCAGCAGTGTTGGGACTAGCGTGAGGGGGCAGTTCTTC.

The table lists this clonotype with a few counts. V and J are TRBV15 and TRBJ1-6, with no clear D. This CDR3 has 15 amino acids. Germline V gene lookup returns CDR1 LNHNV and CDR2 YYDKDF (reference sequence). Trimming stripped 4 bases from V and 6 bases from J, with 13 bases between. CDR3 residues: CATSKPGLSNSPLHF. In nucleotides, the CDR3 is TGTGCCACCAGCAAGCCGGGCCTTTCTAATTCACCCCTCCACTTT. The complete variable domain, with remaining parts taken from reference TRBV15 and TRBJ1-6, reads DAMVIQNPRYQVTQFGKPVTLSCSQTLNHNVMYWYQQKSSQAPKLLFHYYDKDFNNEADTPDNFQSRRPNTSFCFLDIRSPGLGDTAMYLCATSKPGLSNSPLHFGNGTRLTVT.

Only a few counts were recorded for this clonotype. This chain links TRBV20-1 with TRBJ2-3, with D unclear. The CDR3 length is 10 residues. Looked up from germline, CDR1 is DFQATT and CDR2 is SNEGSKA (reference sequence). V was cut by 3 bases and J by 8 bases, with 6 bases left in between. CDR3 DNA: TGCAGTGCTAGCTGGGCTACGCAGTATTTT. Its protein product is CSASWATQYF.

The chain employs TRBV7-2 and TRBJ2-5; tentative D call: TRBD2 (5 bases). Germline V gives CDR1 SGHTA, CDR2 FQGNSA. V was clipped by 5 bases and J by 11 bases, with 24 bases between them. This CDR3 comprises 15 residues. This CDR3 is CASSLNGAVDYGQYF. For the CDR3, the DNA is TGTGCCAGCAGCCTAAATGGTGCAGTAGACTACGGGCAGTACTTC.

This clonotype was detected ten times or more. The chain's CDR3 is CSARYSNQPQHF. In DNA form, the CDR3 reads TGCAGTGCTAGATATAGCAATCAGCCCCAGCATTTT. The J gene is TRBJ1-5, the V gene TRBV20-1; D is ambiguous. Germline V gene sequence: CDR1 DFQATT, CDR2 SNEGSKA (reference sequence). The CDR3 is 12 amino acids. The V end was cut by 2 bases, the J end by 0 bases, with 2 bases between.

This clonotype has more than one count but fewer than ten. The J gene is TRBJ2-5, the V gene TRBV5-1; 13 bases are shared with TRBD2. The CDR3 length is 17 residues. The germline gives CDR1 SGHRS, CDR2 YFSETQ. Losses at the gene ends were 0 bases for V and 6 bases for J; bases not matched to a gene: 8. CDR3 nucleotide sequence: TGCGCCAGCAGCTTGGTGACTAGCGGGGGGACCTCTCAGACCCAGTACTTC. This codes for CASSLVTSGGTSQTQYF.

This clonotype was found a few times. This chain uses TRBV7-9 with TRBJ2-3; D uncertain. The germline V gene has CDR1 SEHNR and CDR2 FQNEAQ (reference sequence). CDR3 length: 15 amino acids. The V end lost 3 bases, the J end lost 0 bases, and 10 bases lay between the germline ends. Written as DNA, the CDR3 is TGTGCCAGCAGCTTTGGGAACAGTAGCACAGATACGCAGTATTTT. Translation gives CASSFGNSSTDTQYF.

This chain links TRBV28 with TRBJ1-4; D call uncertain. CDR1 is MDHEN, CDR2 SYDVKM, per germline. V lost 4 bases and J lost 8, with 8 bases in between. This CDR3 comprises 12 residues. The CDR3 region has the DNA TGTGCCAGCAGTTCCGGGTCAGAAAAACTGTTTTTT. This codes for CASSSGSEKLFF. Looking up the rest from reference TRBV28 and TRBJ1-4 gives the full variable domain: DVKVTQSSRYLVKRTGEKVFLECVQDMDHENMFWYRQDPGLGLRLIYFSYDVKMKEKGDIPEGYSVSREKKERFSLILESASTNQTSMYLCASSSGSEKLFFGSGTQLSVL.

This clonotype was detected ten times or more. The rearrangement joins TRBV12-3 or TRBV12-4 to TRBJ2-5; the match to TRBD2 covers 8 bases. The CDR3 spans 15 residues. V gave up 5 bases and J gave up 0 bases; unmatched junction bases: 5. This CDR3 reads CASSDVAGYQETQYF. The CDR3 coding sequence is TGTGCCAGCAGTGATGTAGCGGGGTACCAAGAGACCCAGTACTTC.